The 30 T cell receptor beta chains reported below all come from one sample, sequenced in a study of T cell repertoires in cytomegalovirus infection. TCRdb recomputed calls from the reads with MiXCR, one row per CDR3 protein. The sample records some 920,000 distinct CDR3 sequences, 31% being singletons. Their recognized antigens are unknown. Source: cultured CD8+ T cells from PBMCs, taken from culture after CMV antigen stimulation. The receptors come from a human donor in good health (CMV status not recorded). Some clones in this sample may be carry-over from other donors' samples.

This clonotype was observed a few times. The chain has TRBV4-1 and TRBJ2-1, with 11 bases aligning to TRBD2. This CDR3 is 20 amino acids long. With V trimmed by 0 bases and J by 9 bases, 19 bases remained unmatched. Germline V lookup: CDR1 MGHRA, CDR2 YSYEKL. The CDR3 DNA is TGCGCCAGCAGCCAAGATTCCGGGACTAGCGGTTCAGCTAGCCTCGTTGAGCAGTTCTTC. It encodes CASSQDSGTSGSASLVEQFF.

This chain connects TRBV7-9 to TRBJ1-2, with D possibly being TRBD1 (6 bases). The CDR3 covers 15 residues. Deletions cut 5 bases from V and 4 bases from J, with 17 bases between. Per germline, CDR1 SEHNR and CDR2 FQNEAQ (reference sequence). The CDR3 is CASSAPFLQGYGYTF. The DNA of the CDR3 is TGTGCCAGCAGCGCCCCTTTCCTACAGGGCTATGGCTACACCTTC.

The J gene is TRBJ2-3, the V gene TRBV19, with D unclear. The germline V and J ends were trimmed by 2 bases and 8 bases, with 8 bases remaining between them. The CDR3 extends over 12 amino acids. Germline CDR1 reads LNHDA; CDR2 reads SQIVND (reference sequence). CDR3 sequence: CASSISVGTQYF. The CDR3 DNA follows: TGTGCCAGTAGTATATCAGTTGGTACGCAGTATTTT.

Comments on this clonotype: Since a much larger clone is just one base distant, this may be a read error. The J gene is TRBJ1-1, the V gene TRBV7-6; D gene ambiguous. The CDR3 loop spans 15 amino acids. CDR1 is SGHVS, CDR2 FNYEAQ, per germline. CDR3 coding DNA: TGTACCACCCGCAGATTGGCAGGCGGAGAATCTGAAGCTTTCTTT. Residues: CTTRRLAGGESEAFF.

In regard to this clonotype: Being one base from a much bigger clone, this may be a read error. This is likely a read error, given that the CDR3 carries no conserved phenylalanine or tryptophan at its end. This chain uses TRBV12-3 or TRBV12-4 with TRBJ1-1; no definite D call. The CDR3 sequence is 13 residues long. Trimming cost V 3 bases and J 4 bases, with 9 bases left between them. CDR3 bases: TGTGCCAGCAGTTTTGCTAAGGGCACTGAAGCTTTCTAT. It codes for CASSFAKGTEAFY.

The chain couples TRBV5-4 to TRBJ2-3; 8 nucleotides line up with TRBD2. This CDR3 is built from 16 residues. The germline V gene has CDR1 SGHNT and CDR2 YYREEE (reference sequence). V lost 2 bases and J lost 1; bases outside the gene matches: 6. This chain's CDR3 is CASSFGRGGRTDTQYF. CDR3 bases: TGTGCCAGCAGCTTTGGCCGCGGGGGGCGCACAGATACGCAGTATTTT.

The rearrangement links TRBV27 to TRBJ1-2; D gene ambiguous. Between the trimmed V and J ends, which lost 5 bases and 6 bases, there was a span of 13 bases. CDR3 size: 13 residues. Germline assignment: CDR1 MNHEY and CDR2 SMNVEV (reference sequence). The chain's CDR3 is CASSPSSIHGYTF. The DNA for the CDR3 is TGTGCCAGCAGTCCCTCGAGCATACATGGCTACACCTTC.

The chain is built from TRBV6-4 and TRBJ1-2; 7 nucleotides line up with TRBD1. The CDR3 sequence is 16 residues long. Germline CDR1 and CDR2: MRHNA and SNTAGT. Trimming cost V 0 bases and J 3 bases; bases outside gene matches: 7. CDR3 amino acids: CASSDSLRGPYYGYTF. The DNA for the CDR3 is TGTGCCAGCAGTGACTCCTTGAGGGGGCCCTACTATGGCTACACCTTC.

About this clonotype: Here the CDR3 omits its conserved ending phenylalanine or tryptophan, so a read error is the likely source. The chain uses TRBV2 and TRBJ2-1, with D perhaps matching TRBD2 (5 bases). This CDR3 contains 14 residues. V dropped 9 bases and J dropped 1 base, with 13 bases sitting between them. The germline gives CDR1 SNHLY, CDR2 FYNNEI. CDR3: CARGLGGSYNEQFL. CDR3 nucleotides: TGTGCCAGAGGACTCGGCGGTTCCTACAATGAGCAGTTCCTC.

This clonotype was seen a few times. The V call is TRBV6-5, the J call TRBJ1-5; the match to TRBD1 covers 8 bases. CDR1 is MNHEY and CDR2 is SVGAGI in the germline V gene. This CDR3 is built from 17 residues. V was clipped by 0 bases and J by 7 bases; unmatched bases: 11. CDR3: CASSYSGPRQGFQPQHF. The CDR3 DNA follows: TGTGCCAGCAGTTACTCAGGACCGAGACAGGGGTTCCAGCCCCAGCATTTT.

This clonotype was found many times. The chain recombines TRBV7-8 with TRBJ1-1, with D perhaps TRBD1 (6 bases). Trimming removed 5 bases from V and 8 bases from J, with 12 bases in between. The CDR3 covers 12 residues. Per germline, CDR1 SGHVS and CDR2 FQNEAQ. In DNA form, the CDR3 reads TGTGCCAGCAGCCAAGGGGGGAGGGAAGCTTTCTTT. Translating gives CASSQGGREAFF. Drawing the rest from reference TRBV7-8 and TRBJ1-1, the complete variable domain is GAGVSQSPRYKVAKRGQDVALRCDPISGHVSLFWYQQALGQGPEFLTYFQNEAQLDKSGLPSDRFFAERPEGSVSTLKIQRTQQEDSAVYLCASSQGGREAFFGQGTRLTVV.

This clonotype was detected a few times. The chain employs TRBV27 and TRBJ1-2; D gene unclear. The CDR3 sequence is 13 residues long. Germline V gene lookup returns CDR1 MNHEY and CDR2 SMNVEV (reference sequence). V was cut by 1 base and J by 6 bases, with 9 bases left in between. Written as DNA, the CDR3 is TGTGCCAGCAGTTTATGGGAAGGAGATGGCTACACCTTC. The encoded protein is CASSLWEGDGYTF.

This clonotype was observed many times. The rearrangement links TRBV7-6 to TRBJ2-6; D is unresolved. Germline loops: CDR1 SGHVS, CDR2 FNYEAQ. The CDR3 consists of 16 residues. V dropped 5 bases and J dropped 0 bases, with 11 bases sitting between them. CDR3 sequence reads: CASSPSTASGANVLTF. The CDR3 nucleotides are TGTGCCAGCAGCCCCTCGACGGCCTCTGGGGCCAACGTCCTGACTTTC.

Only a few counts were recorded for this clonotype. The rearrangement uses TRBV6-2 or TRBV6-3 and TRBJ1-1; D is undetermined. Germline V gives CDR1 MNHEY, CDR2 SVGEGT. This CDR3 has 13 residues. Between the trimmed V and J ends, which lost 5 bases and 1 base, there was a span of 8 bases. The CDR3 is CASSRPRNTEAFF. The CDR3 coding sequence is TGTGCCAGCAGTCGCCCGAGGAACACTGAAGCTTTCTTT.

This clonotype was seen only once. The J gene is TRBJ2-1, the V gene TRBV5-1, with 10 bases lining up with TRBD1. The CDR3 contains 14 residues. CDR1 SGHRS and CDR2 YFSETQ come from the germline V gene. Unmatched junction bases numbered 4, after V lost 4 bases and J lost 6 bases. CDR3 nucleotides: TGCGCCAGCAGCCGGGGGACAGGGGCCAATGAGCAGTTCTTC. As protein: CASSRGTGANEQFF.

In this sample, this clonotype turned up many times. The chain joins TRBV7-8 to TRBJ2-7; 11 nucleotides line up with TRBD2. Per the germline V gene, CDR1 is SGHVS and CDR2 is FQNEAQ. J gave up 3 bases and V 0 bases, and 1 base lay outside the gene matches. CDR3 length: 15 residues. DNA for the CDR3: TGTGCCAGCAGCTTAGCGGGGACTAGCGGCTACGAGCAGTACGTC. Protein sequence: CASSLAGTSGYEQYV.

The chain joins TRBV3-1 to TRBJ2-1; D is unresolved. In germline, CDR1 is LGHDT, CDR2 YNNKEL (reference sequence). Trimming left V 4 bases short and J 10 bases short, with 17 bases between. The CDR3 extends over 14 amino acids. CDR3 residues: CASSPSSGEREQFF. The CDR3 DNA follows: TGTGCCAGCAGCCCCTCAAGTGGCGAAAGAGAGCAGTTCTTC.

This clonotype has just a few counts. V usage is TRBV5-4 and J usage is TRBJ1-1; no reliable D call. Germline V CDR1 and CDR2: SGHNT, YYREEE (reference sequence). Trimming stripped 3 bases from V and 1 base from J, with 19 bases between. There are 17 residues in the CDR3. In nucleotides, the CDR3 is TGTGCCAGCAGCTCGGGAGGGCTCCAGGAGGCGAACACTGAAGCTTTCTTT. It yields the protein CASSSGGLQEANTEAFF.

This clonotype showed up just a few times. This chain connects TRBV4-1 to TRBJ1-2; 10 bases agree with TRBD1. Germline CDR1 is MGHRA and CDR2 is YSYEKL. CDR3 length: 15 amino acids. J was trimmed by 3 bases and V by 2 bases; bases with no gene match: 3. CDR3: CASSQTGTGDYGYTF. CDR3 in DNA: TGCGCCAGCAGCCAAACCGGGACAGGGGACTATGGCTACACCTTC.

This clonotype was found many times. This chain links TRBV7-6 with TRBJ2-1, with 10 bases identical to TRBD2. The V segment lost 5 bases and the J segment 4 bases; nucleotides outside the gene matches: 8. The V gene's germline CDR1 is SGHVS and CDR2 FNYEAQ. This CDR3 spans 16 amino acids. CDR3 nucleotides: TGTGCCAGCAGCCCCCCTAGCGGGGGAGTATACAATGAGCAGTTCTTC. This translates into CASSPPSGGVYNEQFF. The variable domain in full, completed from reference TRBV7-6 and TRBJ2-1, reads GAGVSQSPRYKVTKRGQDVALRCDPISGHVSLYWYRQALGQGPEFLTYFNYEAQQDKSGLPNDRFSAERPEGSISTLTIQRTEQRDSAMYRCASSPPSGGVYNEQFFGPGTRLTVL.

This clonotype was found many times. The CDR3: CASSISDQPQHF. The DNA of the CDR3 is TGTGCCAGTAGTATTAGTGATCAGCCCCAGCATTTT. This chain links TRBV19 with TRBJ1-5; unclear D gene. The germline CDR1 and CDR2 sequences are LNHDA and SQIVND (reference sequence). V dropped 3 bases and J dropped 5 bases, with 5 bases sitting between them. The CDR3 consists of 12 residues.

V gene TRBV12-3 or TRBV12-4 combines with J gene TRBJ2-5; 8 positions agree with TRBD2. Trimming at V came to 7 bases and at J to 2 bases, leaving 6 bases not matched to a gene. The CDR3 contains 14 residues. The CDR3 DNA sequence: TGTGCCAGCACCCAACGGGGGGGTCAAGAGACCCAGTACTTC. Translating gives CASTQRGGQETQYF.

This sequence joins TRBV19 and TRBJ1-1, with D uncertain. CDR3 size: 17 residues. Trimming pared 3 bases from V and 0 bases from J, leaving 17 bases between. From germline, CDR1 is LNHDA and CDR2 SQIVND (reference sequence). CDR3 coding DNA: TGTGCCAGTAGTATCTTCCTGGACGGAGAGATGAACACTGAAGCTTTCTTT. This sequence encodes CASSIFLDGEMNTEAFF. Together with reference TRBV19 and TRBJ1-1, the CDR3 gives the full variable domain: DGGITQSPKYLFRKEGQNVTLSCEQNLNHDAMYWYRQDPGQGLRLIYYSQIVNDFQKGDIAEGYSVSREKKESFPLTVTSAQKNPTAFYLCASSIFLDGEMNTEAFFGQGTRLTVV.

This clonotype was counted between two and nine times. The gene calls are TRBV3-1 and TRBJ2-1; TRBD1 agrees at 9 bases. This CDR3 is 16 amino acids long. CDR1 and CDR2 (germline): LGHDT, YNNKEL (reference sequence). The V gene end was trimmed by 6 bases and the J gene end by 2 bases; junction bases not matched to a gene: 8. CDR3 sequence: CASSGTGYSPYNEQFF. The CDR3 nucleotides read TGTGCCAGCAGTGGGACAGGGTATAGTCCCTACAATGAGCAGTTCTTC.

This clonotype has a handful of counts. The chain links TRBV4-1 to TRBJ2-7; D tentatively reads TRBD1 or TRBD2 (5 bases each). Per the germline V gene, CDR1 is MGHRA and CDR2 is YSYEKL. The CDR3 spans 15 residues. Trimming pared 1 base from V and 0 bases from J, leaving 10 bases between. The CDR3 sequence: CASSQVAGSSYEQYV. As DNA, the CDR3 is TGCGCCAGCAGCCAAGTGGCAGGGAGCTCCTACGAGCAGTACGTC.

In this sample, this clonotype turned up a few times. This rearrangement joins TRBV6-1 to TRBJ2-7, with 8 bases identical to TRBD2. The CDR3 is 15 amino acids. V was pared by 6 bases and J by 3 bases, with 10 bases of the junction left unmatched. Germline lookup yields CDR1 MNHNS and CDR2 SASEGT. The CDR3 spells CASRESGGLIYEQYF. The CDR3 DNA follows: TGTGCCAGCAGGGAAAGCGGGGGTCTGATCTACGAGCAGTACTTC.

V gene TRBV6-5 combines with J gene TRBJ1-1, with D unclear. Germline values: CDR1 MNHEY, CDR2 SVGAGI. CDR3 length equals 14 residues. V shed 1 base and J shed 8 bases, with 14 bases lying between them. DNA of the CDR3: TGTGCCAGCAGTTACTTCACATCATTTGAGGAAGCTTTCTTT. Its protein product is CASSYFTSFEEAFF.

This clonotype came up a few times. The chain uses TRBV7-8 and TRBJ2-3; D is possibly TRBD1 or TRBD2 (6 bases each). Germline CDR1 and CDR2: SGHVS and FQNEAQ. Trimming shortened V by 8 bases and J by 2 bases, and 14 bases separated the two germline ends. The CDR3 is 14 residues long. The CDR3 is CASHKGGPTDTQYF. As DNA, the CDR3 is TGTGCCAGCCATAAGGGGGGCCCCACAGATACGCAGTATTTT. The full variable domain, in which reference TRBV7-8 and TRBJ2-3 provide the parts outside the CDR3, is GAGVSQSPRYKVAKRGQDVALRCDPISGHVSLFWYQQALGQGPEFLTYFQNEAQLDKSGLPSDRFFAERPEGSVSTLKIQRTQQEDSAVYLCASHKGGPTDTQYFGPGTRLTVL.

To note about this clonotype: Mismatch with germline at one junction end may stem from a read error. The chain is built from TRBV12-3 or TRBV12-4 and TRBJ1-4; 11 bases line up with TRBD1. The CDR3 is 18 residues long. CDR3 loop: CVSSPGGTGGTVKEKLFF. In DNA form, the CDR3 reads TGTGTCAGCAGTCCGGGGGGGACAGGGGGTACTGTGAAGGAAAAACTGTTTTTT.

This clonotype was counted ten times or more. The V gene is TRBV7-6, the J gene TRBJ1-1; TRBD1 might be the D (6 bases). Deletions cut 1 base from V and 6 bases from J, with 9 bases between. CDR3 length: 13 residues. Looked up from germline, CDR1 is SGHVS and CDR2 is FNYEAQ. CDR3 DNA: TGTGCCAGCAGCTTAGTCGGGGGCCCTGAAGCTTTCTTT. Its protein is CASSLVGGPEAFF.